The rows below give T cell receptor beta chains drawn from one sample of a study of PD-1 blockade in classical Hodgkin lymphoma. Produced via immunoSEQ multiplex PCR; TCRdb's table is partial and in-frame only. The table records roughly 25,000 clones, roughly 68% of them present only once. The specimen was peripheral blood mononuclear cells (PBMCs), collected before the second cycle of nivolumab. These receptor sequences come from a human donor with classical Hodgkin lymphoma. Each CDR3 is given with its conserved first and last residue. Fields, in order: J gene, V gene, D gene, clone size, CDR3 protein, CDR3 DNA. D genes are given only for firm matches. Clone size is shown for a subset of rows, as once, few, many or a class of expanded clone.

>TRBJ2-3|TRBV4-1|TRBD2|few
CASSQDTAGETDTQYF
TGCGCCAGCAGCCAAGATACAGCGGGAGAAACAGATACGCAGTATTTT
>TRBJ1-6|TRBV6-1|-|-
CASSEAKGSSYNSPLHF
TGTGCCAGCAGTGAAGCGAAGGGAAGCTCCTATAATTCACCCCTCCACTTT
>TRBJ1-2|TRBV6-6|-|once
CASRVGAPANYGYTF
TGTGCCAGCAGAGTAGGGGCCCCAGCTAACTATGGCTACACCTTC
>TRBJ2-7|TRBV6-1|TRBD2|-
CASLSGGLAGYEQYF
TGTGCCAGCCTCTCTGGGGGGCTAGCGGGTTACGAGCAGTACTTC
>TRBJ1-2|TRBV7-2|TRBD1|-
CASSPDQGANYGYTF
TGTGCCAGCAGCCCCGACCAGGGGGCGAACTATGGCTACACCTTC
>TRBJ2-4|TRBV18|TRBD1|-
CASSPGQGDIQYF
TGTGCCAGCTCACCGGGACAGGGAGACATTCAGTACTTC
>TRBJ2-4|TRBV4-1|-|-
CASSQDTQQGTKNIQYF
TGCGCCAGCAGCCAAGATACACAACAGGGAACCAAAAACATTCAGTACTTC
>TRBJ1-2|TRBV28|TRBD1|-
CASRSGGQGGNYGYTF
TGTGCCAGCCGGTCCGGTGGACAGGGGGGCAACTATGGCTACACCTTC
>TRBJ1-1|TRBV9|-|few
CASSGRVYDTEAFF
TGTGCCAGCAGCGGGAGGGTTTATGACACTGAAGCTTTCTTT
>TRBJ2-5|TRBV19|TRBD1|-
CASSSTDRGLQETQYF
TGTGCCAGTAGTTCCACCGACAGGGGGCTTCAAGAGACCCAGTACTTC
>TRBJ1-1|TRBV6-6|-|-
CASKGATEAFF
TGTGCCAGCAAAGGGGCGACTGAAGCTTTCTTT
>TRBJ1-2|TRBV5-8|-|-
CASSPGSSPYGYTF
TGTGCCAGCTCCCCGGGATCGTCCCCCTATGGCTACACCTTC
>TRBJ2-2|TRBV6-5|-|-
CASRTGIWGTGELFF
TGTGCCAGCAGGACCGGGATTTGGGGGACCGGGGAGCTGTTTTTT
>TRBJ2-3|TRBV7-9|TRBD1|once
CASSPPWDRDTDTQYF
TGTGCCAGCAGTCCGCCTTGGGACAGGGACACAGATACGCAGTATTTT
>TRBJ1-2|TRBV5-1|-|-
CASSLAGVANYGYTF
TGCGCCAGCTCTTTGGCGGGGGTTGCCAACTATGGCTACACCTTC
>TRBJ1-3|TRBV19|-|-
CASSMRWSGNTIYF
TGTGCCAGTAGTATGAGGTGGTCTGGAAACACCATATATTTT
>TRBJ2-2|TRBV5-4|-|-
CASSLARSSVPGELFF
TGTGCCAGCAGCTTGGCCAGGTCTAGCGTGCCCGGGGAGCTGTTTTTT
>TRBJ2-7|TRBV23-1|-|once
CASSHLGLGEQYF
TGCGCCAGCAGTCATCTGGGTTTGGGAGAGCAGTACTTC
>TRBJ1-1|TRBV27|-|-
CASSPQQGGAEAFF
TGTGCCAGCAGTCCTCAACAGGGTGGGGCTGAAGCTTTCTTT
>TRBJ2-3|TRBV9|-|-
CASSARGAGVPTDTQYF
TGTGCCAGCAGCGCTAGGGGGGCGGGAGTTCCCACAGATACGCAGTATTTT
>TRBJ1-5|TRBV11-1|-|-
CASRFKRADQPQHF
TGTGCCAGCAGGTTCAAACGGGCGGATCAGCCCCAGCATTTT
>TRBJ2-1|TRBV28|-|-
CASRPTGYIGNEQFF
TGTGCCAGCAGACCCACGGGGTACATTGGGAATGAGCAGTTCTTC
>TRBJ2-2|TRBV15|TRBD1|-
CATSSRDRGLNGELFF
TGTGCCACCAGCTCCCGGGACAGGGGACTGAACGGGGAGCTGTTTTTT
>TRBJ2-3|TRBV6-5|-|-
CACRGTSTDTQYF
TGTGCCTGCAGGGGAACTAGCACAGATACGCAGTATTTT
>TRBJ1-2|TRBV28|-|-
CASRGNGYTF
TGTGCCAGCAGGGGCAATGGCTACACCTTC
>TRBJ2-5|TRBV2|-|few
CASTPLRQETQYF
TGTGCCAGCACCCCCCTACGCCAAGAGACCCAGTACTTC
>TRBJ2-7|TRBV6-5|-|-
CASSPGTKYEQYF
TGTGCCAGCAGTCCGGGGACGAAATACGAGCAGTACTTC
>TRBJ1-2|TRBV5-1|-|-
CASSPRANYGYTF
TGCGCCAGCAGCCCGAGAGCTAACTATGGCTACACCTTC
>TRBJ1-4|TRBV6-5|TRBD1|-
CASSPGTGYEKLFF
TGTGCCAGCAGTCCAGGGACAGGGTATGAAAAACTGTTTTTT
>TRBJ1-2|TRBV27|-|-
CASSLGPLYGYTF
TGTGCCAGCAGTTTGGGCCCTCTCTATGGCTACACCTTC
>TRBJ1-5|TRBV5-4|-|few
CASSLGGDSNQPQHF
TGTGCCAGCAGCTTGGGTGGAGATAGCAATCAGCCCCAGCATTTT
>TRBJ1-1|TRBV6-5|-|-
CASRHITEAFF
TGTGCCAGCAGGCATATTACTGAAGCTTTCTTT
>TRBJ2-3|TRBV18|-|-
CASSPPGKQGSDTQYF
TGTGCCAGCTCACCACCAGGAAAGCAGGGGTCAGATACGCAGTATTTT
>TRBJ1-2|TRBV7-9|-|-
CASSIGGRYYGYTF
TGTGCCAGCAGCATTGGGGGTCGGTACTATGGCTACACCTTC
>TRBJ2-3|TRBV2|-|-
CASSVDGGDTDTQYF
TGTGCCAGCAGTGTGGACGGGGGAGACACAGATACGCAGTATTTT
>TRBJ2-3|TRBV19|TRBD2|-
CASSSTSGGAGWADTQYF
TGTGCCAGTAGTTCGACTAGCGGGGGGGCAGGATGGGCAGATACGCAGTATTTT
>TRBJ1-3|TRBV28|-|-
CASSPWAGNSGNTIYF
TGTGCCAGCAGTCCATGGGCAGGGAACTCTGGAAACACCATATATTTT
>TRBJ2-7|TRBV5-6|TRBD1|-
CASSRGQGGYEQYF
TGTGCCAGCAGCCGGGGACAGGGAGGCTACGAGCAGTACTTC
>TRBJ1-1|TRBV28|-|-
CASSLRMNTEAFF
TGTGCCAGCAGTTTAAGGATGAACACTGAAGCTTTCTTT
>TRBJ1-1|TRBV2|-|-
CASSRGHLNTEAFF
TGTGCCAGCAGTCGGGGGCACTTGAACACTGAAGCTTTCTTT
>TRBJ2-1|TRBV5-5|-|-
CASSLGVVGYNEQFF
TGTGCCAGCAGCTTGGGGGTGGTAGGCTACAATGAGCAGTTCTTC
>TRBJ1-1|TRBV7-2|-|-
CASSSRQGTEAFF
TGTGCCAGCAGCTCCCGCCAGGGCACTGAAGCTTTCTTT
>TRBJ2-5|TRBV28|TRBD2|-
CASSPRAGTSGGLETQYF
TGTGCCAGCAGTCCCCGCGCCGGGACTAGCGGGGGGTTAGAGACCCAGTACTTC
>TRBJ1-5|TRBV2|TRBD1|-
CASSGDSYSNQPQHF
TGTGCCAGCAGTGGGGACAGCTATAGCAATCAGCCCCAGCATTTT
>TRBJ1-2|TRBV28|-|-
CASTGAGGYTF
TGTGCCAGCACCGGGGCAGGCGGCTACACCTTC
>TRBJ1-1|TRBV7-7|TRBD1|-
CASSLGSGQGMNTEAFF
TGTGCCAGCAGCTTAGGTTCCGGACAGGGGATGAACACTGAAGCTTTCTTT
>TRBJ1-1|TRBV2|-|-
CASRAGRNTEAFF
TGTGCCAGCAGGGCGGGGCGGAACACTGAAGCTTTCTTT
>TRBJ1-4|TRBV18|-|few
CASSSGGPNEKLFF
TGTGCCAGCTCAAGTGGGGGGCCTAATGAAAAACTGTTTTTT
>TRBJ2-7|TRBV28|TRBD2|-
CASSLAGETYEQYF
TGTGCCAGCAGCCTAGCGGGTGAGACCTACGAGCAGTACTTC
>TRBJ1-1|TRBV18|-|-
CASSPPRTMNTEAFF
TGTGCCAGCTCACCACCACGGACGATGAACACTGAAGCTTTCTTT
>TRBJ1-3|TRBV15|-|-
CATKSVGTDSGNTIYF
TGTGCCACCAAATCTGTGGGGACGGACTCTGGAAACACCATATATTTT